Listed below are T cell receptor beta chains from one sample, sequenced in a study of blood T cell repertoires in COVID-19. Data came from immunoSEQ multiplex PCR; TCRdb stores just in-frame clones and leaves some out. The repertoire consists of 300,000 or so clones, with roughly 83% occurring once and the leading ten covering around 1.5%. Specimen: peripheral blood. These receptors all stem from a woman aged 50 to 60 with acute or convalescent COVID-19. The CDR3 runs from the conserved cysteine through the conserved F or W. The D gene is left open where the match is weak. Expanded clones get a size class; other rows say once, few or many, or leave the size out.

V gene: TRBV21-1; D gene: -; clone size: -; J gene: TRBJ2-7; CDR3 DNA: TGTGCCAGCAGCAAATCTCCCGGGAGGGGATCCTCCTACGAGCAGTACTTC; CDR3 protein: CASSKSPGRGSSYEQYF
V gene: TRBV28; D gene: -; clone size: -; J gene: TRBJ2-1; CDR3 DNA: TGTGCCAGCAGTAGACCCCGCGGCAGATTTCCACCCGATGAGCAGTTCTTC; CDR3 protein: CASSRPRGRFPPDEQFF
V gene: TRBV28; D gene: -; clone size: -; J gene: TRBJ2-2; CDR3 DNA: TGTGCCAGCACCGACGCCCTAGGGAGGATTAACACCGGGGAGCTGTTTTTT; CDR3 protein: CASTDALGRINTGELFF
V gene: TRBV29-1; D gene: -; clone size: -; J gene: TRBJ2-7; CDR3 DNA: TGCAGCGTTGAAATCGCGGGGGCTGTTGAGCAGTACTTC; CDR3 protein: CSVEIAGAVEQYF
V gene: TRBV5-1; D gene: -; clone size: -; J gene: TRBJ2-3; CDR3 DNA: TGCGCCAGCAGCTTGGCTTCCGGGGGCACAGATACGCAGTATTTT; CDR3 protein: CASSLASGGTDTQYF
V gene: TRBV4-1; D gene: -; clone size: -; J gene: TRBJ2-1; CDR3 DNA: TGCGCCAGCAGCCAGGCAGGTAGCTCCTACAATGAGCAGTTCTTC; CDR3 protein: CASSQAGSSYNEQFF
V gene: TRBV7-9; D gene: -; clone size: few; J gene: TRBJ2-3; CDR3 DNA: TGTGCCAGCAGCTTAGCACCGGGGGGCACAGATACGCAGTATTTT; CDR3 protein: CASSLAPGGTDTQYF
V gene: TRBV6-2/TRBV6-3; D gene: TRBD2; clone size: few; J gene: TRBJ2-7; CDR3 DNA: TGTGCCAGCAGTTACTCGACTGGGACTAGCGGGGGACACTACGAGCAGTACTTC; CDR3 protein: CASSYSTGTSGGHYEQYF
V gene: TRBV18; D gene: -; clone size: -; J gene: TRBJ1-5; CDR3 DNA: TGTGCCAGCTCACCACAGGGGCCGCCCCAGCATTTT; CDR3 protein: CASSPQGPPQHF
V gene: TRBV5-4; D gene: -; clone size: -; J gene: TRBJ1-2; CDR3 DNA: TGTGCCAGCACACACAGTGGGACGAGGGGGGGCTACACCTTC; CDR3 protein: CASTHSGTRGGYTF
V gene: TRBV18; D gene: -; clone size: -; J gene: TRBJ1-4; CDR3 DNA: TGTGCCAGCTCACCATCAAGCATAGCAACTAATGAAAAACTGTTTTTT; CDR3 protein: CASSPSSIATNEKLFF
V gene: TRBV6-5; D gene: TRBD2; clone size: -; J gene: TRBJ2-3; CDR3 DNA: TGTGCCAGCAACAGAGCGGGACCGAGCACAGATACGCAGTATTTT; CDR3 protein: CASNRAGPSTDTQYF
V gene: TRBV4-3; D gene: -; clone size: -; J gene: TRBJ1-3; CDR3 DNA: TGCGCCAGCAGCCAAGATCTGGGGGCGCGAGGAAACACCATATATTTT; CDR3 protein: CASSQDLGARGNTIYF
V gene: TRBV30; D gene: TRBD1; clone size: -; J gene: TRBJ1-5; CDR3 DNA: TGTGCCTGGACCCCGTTGACAGGGGGCAATCAGCCCCAGCATTTT; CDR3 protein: CAWTPLTGGNQPQHF
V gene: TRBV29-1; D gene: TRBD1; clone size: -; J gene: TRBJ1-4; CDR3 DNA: TGCAGCGCAGAGGACAGGGGTAATGAAAAACTGTTTTTT; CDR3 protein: CSAEDRGNEKLFF
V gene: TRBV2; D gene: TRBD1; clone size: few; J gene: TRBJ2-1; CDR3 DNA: TGTGCCAGCAGTCCGACAGGGGGTTACAATGAGCAGTTCTTC; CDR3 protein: CASSPTGGYNEQFF
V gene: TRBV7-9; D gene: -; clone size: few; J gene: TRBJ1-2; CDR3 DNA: TGTGCCAGCAGCTTCGGTTCCCTAGGACTTAACTATGGCTACACCTTC; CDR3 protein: CASSFGSLGLNYGYTF
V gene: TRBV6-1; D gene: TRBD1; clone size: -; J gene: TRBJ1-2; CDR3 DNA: TGTGCCAGCAGTGAAGCGACAGGGGAGGGCTATGGCTACACCTTC; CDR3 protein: CASSEATGEGYGYTF
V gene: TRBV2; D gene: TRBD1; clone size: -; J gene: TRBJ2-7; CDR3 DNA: TGTGCCAGAACCCCAAGCCGGGACAGGGTTTACGAGCAGTACTTC; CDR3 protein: CARTPSRDRVYEQYF
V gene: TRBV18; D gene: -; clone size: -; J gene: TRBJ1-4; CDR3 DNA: TGTGCCAGCTCACCATTCGTAGCGGGGGACGATGAAAAACTGTTTTTT; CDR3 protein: CASSPFVAGDDEKLFF
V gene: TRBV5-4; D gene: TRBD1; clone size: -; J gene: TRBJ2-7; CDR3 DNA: TGTGCCAGCAGCGACAGGACGGGACAGGGGTACGAGCAGTACTTC; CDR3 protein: CASSDRTGQGYEQYF
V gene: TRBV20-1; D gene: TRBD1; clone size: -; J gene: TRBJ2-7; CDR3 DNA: TGCAGTGCTAGTGACAGGGGTCCGACCTCCTACGAGCAGTACTTC; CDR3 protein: CSASDRGPTSYEQYF